This T cell receptor (beta chain) emerged from a study of blood T cell repertoires in COVID-19. This clone was counted only a few times. TCRdb's table, derived via immunoSEQ multiplex PCR, lists solely in-frame clones and lacks some. The sample contains roughly 210,000 clones, less than 90% of which appear only once. Germline V gives CDR1 LGHDT, CDR2 YNNKEL (reference sequence). The CDR3 consists of 14 residues. The V and J ends lost 2 bases and 4 bases respectively, with 11 bases between them. The chain couples TRBV3-1 (or the pseudogene TRBV3-2) to TRBJ1-1; D may be TRBD1 (6 bases). The source is an elderly woman with COVID-19, enrolled during active disease. Sequencing was done on a sample of peripheral blood. CDR3 region: CASSQTGRGTEAFF. The CDR3 region has the DNA TGTGCCAGCAGCCAAACAGGGCGCGGCACTGAAGCTTTCTTT.